The next 8 T cell receptor beta chains were all read from a single sample in a study of neoadjuvant nivolumab and ipilimumab in lung cancer. Only in-frame clones appear in the TCRdb table, and some are missing; sequencing was by immunoSEQ multiplex PCR. The table records 7,500 or so clones, around 76% of them present only once. Sample: tumor tissue, taken after neoadjuvant nivolumab, alone or with ipilimumab, at or shortly before surgery. These TCRs come from an adult with non-small cell lung cancer.

This chain joins TRBV9 and TRBJ1-2; TRBD1 agrees at 7 bases. This CDR3 spans 17 amino acids. The germline gives CDR1 SGDLS, CDR2 YYNGEE. Germline trimming cut 0 bases from V and 4 bases from J; bases unmatched to any gene: 12. DNA for the CDR3: TGTGCCAGCAGCGTAGGCTCGGTGGGAGGGGGCGCCTATGGCTACACCTTC. Residues: CASSVGSVGGGAYGYTF.

This clone has a handful of counts. The J gene is TRBJ1-2, the V gene TRBV9, with TRBD1 as a possible D gene (6 bases). Germline CDR1 and CDR2: SGDLS and YYNGEE. V lost 6 bases to trimming and J lost 2 bases, with 11 bases between them. The CDR3 totals 13 residues. The CDR3 here is CASKGGLNYGYTF. As DNA, the CDR3 is TGTGCCAGCAAAGGGGGACTAAACTATGGCTACACCTTC.

This chain connects TRBV5-4 to TRBJ2-1, with TRBD2 matching over 7 bases. Trimming at V came to 1 base and at J to 5 bases, leaving 6 bases not matched to a gene. CDR3 length: 15 amino acids. In germline, CDR1 is SGHNT, CDR2 YYREEE (reference sequence). CDR3 coding DNA: TGTGCCAGCAGCTTGAGCGGGACTACGGACAATGAGCAGTTCTTC. This gives the protein CASSLSGTTDNEQFF.

The V and J genes are TRBV10-2 and TRBJ2-1; D tentatively reads TRBD1 or TRBD2 (5 bases each). Germline V gene sequence: CDR1 WSHSY, CDR2 SAAADI. This CDR3 is 14 amino acids long. Trimming shortened V by 8 bases and J by 0 bases, and 11 bases separated the two germline ends. For the CDR3, the DNA is TGCGCCAGCGGGGGATTCGCCTCCTACAATGAGCAGTTCTTC. It yields the protein CASGGFASYNEQFF.

The V gene is TRBV5-1, the J gene TRBJ1-5; possible D gene TRBD1, 5 bases. V was trimmed by 7 bases and J by 4 bases, leaving 15 bases between them. This CDR3 contains 14 residues. CDR1 and CDR2 from the germline V gene are SGHRS and YFSETQ. The CDR3 coding sequence is TGCGCCAGCTTGAACGGGGCTGGGAATCAGCCCCAGCATTTT. It encodes CASLNGAGNQPQHF.

The chain employs TRBV15 and TRBJ2-1, with 7 positions matching TRBD2. V shed 1 base and J 12 bases; nucleotides not matched to a gene: 6. The CDR3 is made up of 13 amino acids. CDR1 and CDR2 from the germline V gene are LNHNV and YYDKDF (reference sequence). CDR3 protein: CATSRVTGGWQFF. CDR3 in DNA: TGTGCCACCAGCAGAGTTACGGGAGGATGGCAGTTCTTC.

The CDR3 nucleotides are TGTGCCAGCAGTGAAGTGCTCGGGCAGTACTTC. Encoded protein: CASSEVLGQYF. This chain connects TRBV2 to TRBJ2-7; D remains ambiguous. The germline gives CDR1 SNHLY, CDR2 FYNNEI. Trimming cost V 1 base and J 9 bases, with 7 bases left between them. This CDR3 is 11 amino acids long.

The rearrangement joins TRBV25-1 to TRBJ1-5; no firm D call. The CDR3 runs 13 residues. Trimming stripped 4 bases from V and 5 bases from J, with 9 bases between. Germline V gene sequence: CDR1 MGHDK, CDR2 SYGVNS. The CDR3 sequence: CASSVGKDQPQHF. CDR3 DNA sequence: TGTGCCAGCAGTGTAGGGAAAGATCAGCCCCAGCATTTT.